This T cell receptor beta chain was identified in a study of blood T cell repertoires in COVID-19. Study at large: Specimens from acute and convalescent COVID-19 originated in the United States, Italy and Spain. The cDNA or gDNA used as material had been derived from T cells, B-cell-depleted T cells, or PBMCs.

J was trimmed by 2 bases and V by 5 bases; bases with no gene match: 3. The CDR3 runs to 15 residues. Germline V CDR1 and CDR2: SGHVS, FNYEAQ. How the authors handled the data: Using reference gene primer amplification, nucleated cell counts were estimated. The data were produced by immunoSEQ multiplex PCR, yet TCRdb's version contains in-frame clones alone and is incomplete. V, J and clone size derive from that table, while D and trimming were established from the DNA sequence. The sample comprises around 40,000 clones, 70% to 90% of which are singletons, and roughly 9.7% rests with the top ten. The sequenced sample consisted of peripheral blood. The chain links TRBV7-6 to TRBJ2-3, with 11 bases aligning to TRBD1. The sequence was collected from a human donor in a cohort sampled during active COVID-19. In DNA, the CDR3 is TGTGCCAGCAGCCGGGACAGGGGGGACACAGATACGCAGTATTTT. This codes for CASSRDRGDTDTQYF. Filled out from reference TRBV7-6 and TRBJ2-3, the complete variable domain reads GAGVSQSPRYKVTKRGQDVALRCDPISGHVSLYWYRQALGQGPEFLTYFNYEAQQDKSGLPNDRFSAERPEGSISTLTIQRTEQRDSAMYRCASSRDRGDTDTQYFGPGTRLTVL.